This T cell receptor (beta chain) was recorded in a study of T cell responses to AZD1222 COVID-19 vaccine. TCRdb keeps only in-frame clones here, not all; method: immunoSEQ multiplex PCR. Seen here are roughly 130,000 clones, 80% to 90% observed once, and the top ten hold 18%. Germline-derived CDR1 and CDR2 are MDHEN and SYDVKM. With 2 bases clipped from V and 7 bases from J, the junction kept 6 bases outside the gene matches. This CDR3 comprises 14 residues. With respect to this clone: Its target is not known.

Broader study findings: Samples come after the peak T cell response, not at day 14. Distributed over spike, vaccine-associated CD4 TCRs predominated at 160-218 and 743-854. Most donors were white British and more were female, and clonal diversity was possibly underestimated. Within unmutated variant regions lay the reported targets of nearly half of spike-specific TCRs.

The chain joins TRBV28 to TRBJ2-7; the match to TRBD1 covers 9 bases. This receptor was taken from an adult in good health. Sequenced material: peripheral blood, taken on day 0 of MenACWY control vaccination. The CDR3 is CASSLEQGAREQYF. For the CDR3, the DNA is TGTGCCAGCAGTTTAGAACAGGGGGCCCGGGAGCAGTACTTC.